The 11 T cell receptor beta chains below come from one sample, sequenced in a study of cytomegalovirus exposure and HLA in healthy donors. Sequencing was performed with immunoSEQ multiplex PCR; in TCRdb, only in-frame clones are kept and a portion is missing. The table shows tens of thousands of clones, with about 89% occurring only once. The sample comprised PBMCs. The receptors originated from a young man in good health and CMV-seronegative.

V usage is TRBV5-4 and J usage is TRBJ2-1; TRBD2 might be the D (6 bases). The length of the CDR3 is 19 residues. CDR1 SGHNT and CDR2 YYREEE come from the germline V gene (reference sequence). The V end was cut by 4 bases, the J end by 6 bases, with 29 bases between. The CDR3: CASSGLRGRNYQDVNEQFF. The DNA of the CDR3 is TGTGCCAGCAGCGGATTGCGGGGCCGTAATTATCAGGATGTCAATGAGCAGTTCTTC.

The chain's CDR3 is CASSVESLAGTGELFF. The CDR3 bases are TGTGCCAGCAGCGTAGAATCCCTAGCGGGGACCGGGGAGCTGTTTTTT. The rearrangement joins TRBV9 to TRBJ2-2, with 9 bases that match TRBD2. Germline assignment: CDR1 SGDLS and CDR2 YYNGEE. The J segment lost 5 bases and the V segment lost 0 bases, leaving 5 bases of the junction unmatched. CDR3 size: 16 residues.

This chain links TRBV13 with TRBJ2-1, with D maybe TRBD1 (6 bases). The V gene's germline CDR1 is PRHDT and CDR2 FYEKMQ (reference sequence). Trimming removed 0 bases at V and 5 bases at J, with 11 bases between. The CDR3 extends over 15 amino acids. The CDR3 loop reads CASSLGGWDNNEQFF. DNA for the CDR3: TGTGCCAGCAGCTTAGGAGGGTGGGACAACAATGAGCAGTTCTTC.

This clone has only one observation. This chain's CDR3 is CASSEGTRYGYTF. CDR3 DNA sequence: TGTGCCAGCAGTGAAGGAACGCGGTATGGCTACACCTTC. J is TRBJ1-2 and V is TRBV6-1; no firm D call. The germline V gene encodes CDR1 MNHNS and CDR2 SASEGT. There are 13 residues in the CDR3. Deletions cut 1 base from V and 5 bases from J, with 8 bases between.

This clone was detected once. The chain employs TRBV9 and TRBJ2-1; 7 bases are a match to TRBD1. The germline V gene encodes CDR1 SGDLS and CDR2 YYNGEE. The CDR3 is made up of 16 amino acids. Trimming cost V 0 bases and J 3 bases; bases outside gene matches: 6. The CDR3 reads CASSVATGARYNEQFF. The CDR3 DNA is TGTGCCAGCAGCGTAGCTACAGGGGCCCGCTACAATGAGCAGTTCTTC. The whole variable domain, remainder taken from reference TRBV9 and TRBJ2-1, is DSGVTQTPKHLITATGQRVTLRCSPRSGDLSVYWYQQSLDQGLQFLIQYYNGEERAKGNILERFSAQQFPDLHSELNLSSLELGDSALYFCASSVATGARYNEQFFGPGTRLTVL.

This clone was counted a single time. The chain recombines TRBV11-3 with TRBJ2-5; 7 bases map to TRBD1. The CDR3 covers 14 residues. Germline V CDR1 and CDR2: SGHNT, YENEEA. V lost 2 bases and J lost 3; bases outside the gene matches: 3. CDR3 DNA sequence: TGTGCCAGCAGCTTATCAGGGACAGAAGAGACCCAGTACTTC. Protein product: CASSLSGTEETQYF.

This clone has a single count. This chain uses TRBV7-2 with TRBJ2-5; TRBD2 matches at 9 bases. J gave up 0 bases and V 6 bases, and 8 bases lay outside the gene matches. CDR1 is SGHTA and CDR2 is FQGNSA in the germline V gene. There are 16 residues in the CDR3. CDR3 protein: CASRNWGLADQETQYF. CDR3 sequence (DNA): TGTGCCAGCAGAAATTGGGGACTAGCAGACCAAGAGACCCAGTACTTC.

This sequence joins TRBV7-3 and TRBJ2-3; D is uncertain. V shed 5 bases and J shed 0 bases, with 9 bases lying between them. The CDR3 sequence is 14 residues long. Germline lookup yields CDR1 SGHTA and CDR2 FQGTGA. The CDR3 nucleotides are TGTGCCAGCAGCCTAGATGGTAGCACAGATACGCAGTATTTT. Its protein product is CASSLDGSTDTQYF.

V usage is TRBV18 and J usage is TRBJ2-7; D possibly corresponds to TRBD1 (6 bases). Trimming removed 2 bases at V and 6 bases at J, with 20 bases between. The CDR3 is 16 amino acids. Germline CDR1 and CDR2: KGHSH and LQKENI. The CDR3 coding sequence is TGTGCCAGCTCACCAAAGGCACAGGGAGATTCCATCGAGCAGTACTTC. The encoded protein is CASSPKAQGDSIEQYF.

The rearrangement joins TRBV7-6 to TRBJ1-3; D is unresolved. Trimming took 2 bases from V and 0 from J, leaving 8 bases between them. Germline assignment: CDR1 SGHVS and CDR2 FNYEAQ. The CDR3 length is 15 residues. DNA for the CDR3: TGTGCCAGCAGCTTACACTCTACCTCTGGAAACACCATATATTTT. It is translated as CASSLHSTSGNTIYF.

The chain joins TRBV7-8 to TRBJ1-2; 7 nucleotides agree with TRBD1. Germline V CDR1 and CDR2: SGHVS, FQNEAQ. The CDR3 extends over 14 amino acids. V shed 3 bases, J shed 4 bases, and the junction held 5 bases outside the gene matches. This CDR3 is CASSFGAGGYGYTF. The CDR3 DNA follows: TGTGCCAGCAGCTTTGGTGCAGGGGGCTATGGCTACACCTTC.